These 16 T cell receptor beta chains were all obtained from the same sample, sequenced in a study of OX40 agonist ivuxolimab in advanced cancers. Sequencing used immunoSEQ multiplex PCR; TCRdb keeps in-frame clones, though not all of them. Of 90,000 to 120,000 clones listed, about nine tenths are singletons. The source material was CD4+ or CD8+ T cells sorted from blood, sampled in a trial of the OX40 agonist ivuxolimab. These receptors were obtained from an adult with an advanced solid tumor such as melanoma, head and neck, liver or kidney cancer.

The V and J genes are TRBV18 and TRBJ1-1; D call uncertain. In germline, CDR1 is KGHSH, CDR2 LQKENI. Trimming removed 2 bases from V and 0 bases from J, with 7 bases in between. This CDR3 region has 14 residues. The CDR3 DNA follows: TGTGCCAGCTCACCAGACGGCATGAACACTGAAGCTTTCTTT. Translated, it gives CASSPDGMNTEAFF.

This chain uses TRBV18 with TRBJ2-7; the D is unclear. The CDR3 has 14 residues. V lost 0 bases, J lost 2 bases, and 8 bases lay in between. The V gene's germline CDR1 is KGHSH and CDR2 LQKENI. Written as DNA, the CDR3 is TGTGCCAGCTCACCACCGCCCGGTGCCTACGAGCAGTACTTC. Translation gives CASSPPPGAYEQYF. Supplemented by reference TRBV18 and TRBJ2-7, the full variable domain reads NAGVMQNPRHLVRRRGQEARLRCSPMKGHSHVYWYRQLPEEGLKFMVYLQKENIIDESGMPKERFSAEFPKEGPSILRIQQVVRGDSAAYFCASSPPPGAYEQYFGPGTRLTVT.

The chain links TRBV7-2 to TRBJ2-7; possibly TRBD2 for D (6 bases). This CDR3 comprises 13 residues. The V and J ends lost 1 base and 6 bases respectively, with 10 bases between them. In germline, CDR1 is SGHTA, CDR2 FQGNSA. DNA for the CDR3: TGTGCCAGCAGCTTAGGGAGGGACTCCGAGCAGTACTTC. Translation: CASSLGRDSEQYF. Full variable domain (rest looked up from reference TRBV7-2 and TRBJ2-7): GAGVSQSPSNKVTEKGKDVELRCDPISGHTALYWYRQSLGQGLEFLIYFQGNSAPDKSGLPSDRFSAERTGGSVSTLTIQRTQQEDSAVYLCASSLGRDSEQYFGPGTRLTVT.

The rearrangement joins TRBV9 to TRBJ2-3, with TRBD2 matching 8 bases. The ends lost 4 bases at V and 1 base at J; junction bases unmatched: 11. The CDR3 extends over 17 amino acids. Germline V lookup: CDR1 SGDLS, CDR2 YYNGEE. The CDR3 DNA is TGTGCCAGCAGCCCACGATCAGCGGGAGTGGGCACAGATACGCAGTATTTT. This codes for CASSPRSAGVGTDTQYF.

The chain is built from TRBV6-5 and TRBJ1-2; 9 bases match TRBD1. Germline loops: CDR1 MNHEY, CDR2 SVGAGI. This CDR3 has 16 residues. Unmatched junction bases numbered 6, after V lost 2 bases and J lost 2 bases. This CDR3 is CASSYLGQGVNYGYTF. The DNA for the CDR3 is TGTGCCAGCAGTTACCTGGGACAGGGAGTGAACTATGGCTACACCTTC.

This chain uses TRBV19 with TRBJ2-5; no reliable D call. Deletions cut 2 bases from V and 5 bases from J, with 15 bases between. Germline V lookup: CDR1 LNHDA, CDR2 SQIVND (reference sequence). The CDR3 loop spans 15 amino acids. CDR3 protein: CASSISANKQETQYF. The CDR3 DNA follows: TGTGCCAGTAGTATATCGGCAAACAAGCAGGAGACCCAGTACTTC.

The J gene is TRBJ1-5, the V gene TRBV27, with D unresolved. The CDR3 covers 13 residues. V gave up 8 bases and J gave up 8 bases, with 16 bases separating them. Germline loops: CDR1 MNHEY, CDR2 SMNVEV (reference sequence). The CDR3 DNA reads TGTGCCAGCGCAATAACGCCGGGTAAGCCCCAGCATTTT. It yields the protein CASAITPGKPQHF.

The chain uses TRBV4-2 and TRBJ2-2, with TRBD2 identical over 9 bases. V gave up 3 bases and J gave up 7 bases; unmatched junction bases: 12. This CDR3 comprises 17 residues. Germline V gene sequence: CDR1 LGHNA, CDR2 YNFKEQ. Here the CDR3 reads CASSQAPIAGAIGELFF. For the CDR3, the DNA is TGTGCCAGCAGCCAGGCCCCTATAGCGGGAGCAATCGGGGAGCTGTTTTTT.

The rearrangement uses TRBV29-1 and TRBJ2-5; TRBD1 is a possible D gene (6 bases). The ends were cut back, 7 bases at V and 3 bases at J, with 15 bases in the middle. There are 13 residues in the CDR3. Germline V gene sequence: CDR1 SQVTM, CDR2 ANQGSEA. In DNA form, the CDR3 reads TGCAGCGGTACTCGGACAGTCAAAGAGACCCAGTACTTC. Translating it yields CSGTRTVKETQYF.

The chain couples TRBV9 to TRBJ2-2; maybe TRBD1 (6 bases). The CDR3 loop spans 14 amino acids. Trimming shortened V by 0 bases and J by 4 bases, and 7 bases separated the two germline ends. The V gene's germline CDR1 is SGDLS and CDR2 YYNGEE. DNA for the CDR3: TGTGCCAGCAGCGTAGCAGGGGTCACCGGGGAGCTGTTTTTT. Encoded protein: CASSVAGVTGELFF. Full variable domain (outside the CDR3, taken from reference TRBV9 and TRBJ2-2): DSGVTQTPKHLITATGQRVTLRCSPRSGDLSVYWYQQSLDQGLQFLIQYYNGEERAKGNILERFSAQQFPDLHSELNLSSLELGDSALYFCASSVAGVTGELFFGEGSRLTVL.

This clone has a single count. J is TRBJ2-1 and V is TRBV6-5; 10 bases map to TRBD2. Germline V gene lookup returns CDR1 MNHEY and CDR2 SVGAGI. This CDR3 spans 15 amino acids. Trimming took 9 bases from V and 5 from J; bases not matched to a gene: 10. CDR3 nucleotide sequence: TGTGCCAGTGGCCGTTGGACTAGCGGAGACAATGAGCAGTTCTTC. This codes for CASGRWTSGDNEQFF.

The CDR3 region is CASGGVSPSGRSSYEQYF. The CDR3 nucleotides read TGTGCCAGCGGGGGTGTAAGCCCAAGCGGGAGAAGCTCCTACGAGCAGTACTTC. The V and J genes are TRBV7-9 and TRBJ2-7; 8 positions agree with TRBD2. Germline V gene lookup returns CDR1 SEHNR and CDR2 FQNEAQ (reference sequence). After removal of 8 bases from V and 0 bases from J, the junction contained 18 bases not matched to a gene. The CDR3 is 18 residues long.

The rearrangement links TRBV6-1 to TRBJ1-2; 11 bases are shared with TRBD1. Germline V gives CDR1 MNHNS, CDR2 SASEGT. The CDR3 has 17 amino acids. The junction had 12 bases not matched to a gene; V was cut back by 2 bases and J by 7 bases. Written as DNA, the CDR3 is TGTGCCAGCAGTGAAATTCGTGGTGGACAGGGGGCCTTTGGCTACACCTTC. Protein product: CASSEIRGGQGAFGYTF.

The chain recombines TRBV7-2 with TRBJ2-7; D gene ambiguous. This CDR3 is built from 14 residues. V dropped 4 bases and J dropped 6 bases, with 16 bases sitting between them. The germline gives CDR1 SGHTA, CDR2 FQGNSA. CDR3 coding DNA: TGTGCCAGCAGCTCAAGACATTCTCAGCGCGAGCAGTACTTC. Its translation: CASSSRHSQREQYF. Using reference TRBV7-2 and TRBJ2-7 for the parts outside the CDR3, the full variable domain is GAGVSQSPSNKVTEKGKDVELRCDPISGHTALYWYRQSLGQGLEFLIYFQGNSAPDKSGLPSDRFSAERTGGSVSTLTIQRTQQEDSAVYLCASSSRHSQREQYFGPGTRLTVT.

Here the CDR3 reads CASSVATPDRGENTIYF. CDR3 DNA sequence: TGTGCCAGCAGCGTAGCTACCCCAGACAGGGGAGAAAACACCATATATTTT. This chain joins TRBV9 and TRBJ1-3; 8 positions match TRBD1. With 0 bases clipped from V and 6 bases from J, the junction kept 11 bases outside the gene matches. This CDR3 comprises 17 residues. Germline V gene lookup returns CDR1 SGDLS and CDR2 YYNGEE.

The chain couples TRBV7-2 to TRBJ1-2; D remains unclear. The CDR3 runs to 16 residues. Germline CDR1 is SGHTA and CDR2 is FQGNSA. Trimming removed 1 base from V and 4 bases from J, with 16 bases in between. The CDR3 DNA reads TGTGCCAGCAGCTTAGATCCTCGGCAGGCAGTCTATGGCTACACCTTC. Its translation: CASSLDPRQAVYGYTF.